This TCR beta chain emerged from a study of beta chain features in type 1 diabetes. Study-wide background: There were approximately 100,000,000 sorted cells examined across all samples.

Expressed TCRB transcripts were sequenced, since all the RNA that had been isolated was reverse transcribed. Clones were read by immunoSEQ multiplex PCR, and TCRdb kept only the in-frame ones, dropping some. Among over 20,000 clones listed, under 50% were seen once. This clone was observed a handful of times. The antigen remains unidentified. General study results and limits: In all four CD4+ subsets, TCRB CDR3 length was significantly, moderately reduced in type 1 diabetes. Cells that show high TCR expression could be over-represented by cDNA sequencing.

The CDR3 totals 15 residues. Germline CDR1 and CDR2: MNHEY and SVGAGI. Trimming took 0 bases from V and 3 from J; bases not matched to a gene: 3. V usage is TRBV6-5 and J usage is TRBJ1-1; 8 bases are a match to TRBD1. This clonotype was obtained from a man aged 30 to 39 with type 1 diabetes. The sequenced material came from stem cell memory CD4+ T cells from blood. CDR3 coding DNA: TGTGCCAGCAGTTACTCGCCGACAGGGGACACTGAAGCTTTCTTT. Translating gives CASSYSPTGDTEAFF.